This T cell receptor (beta chain) emerged from a study of CD8 T cells in ankylosing spondylitis. Study-wide points: Disease-linked clones were CD8+ and relatively rare in peripheral blood. Roughly eight highly homologous variants made up a TCR beta motif that seemed to typify ankylosing spondylitis blood.

Germline V gene data show CDR1 as DFQATT and CDR2 as SNEGSKA (reference sequence). V lost 2 bases and J lost 6, with 11 bases in between. The CDR3 runs to 14 residues. This clonotype was observed once. Its antigen is unknown. Each TCR beta library was made by quantitative 5'-RACE that incorporated molecular barcodes. Each CDR3 protein gets one entry after TCRdb re-called the 5' RACE reads with MiXCR. The data contain approximately 180,000 distinct CDR3 sequences, 18% of them singletons. Sequenced material: blood, either unsorted or a sorted T cell fraction (not recorded which). The V gene is TRBV20-1, the J gene TRBJ1-6; D is uncertain. This receptor was identified in a male donor under 30 with ankylosing spondylitis or in good health (not recorded which). This CDR3 is CSARPPKGNSPLHF. The CDR3 coding sequence is TGCAGTGCTAGACCACCCAAGGGTAATTCACCCCTCCACTTT.